The 2 T cell receptor beta chains below come from one sample, sequenced in a study of shared clonotypes between healthy human individuals. Profiling relied on immunoSEQ multiplex PCR, and the TCRdb table lists in-frame clones only, not all of them. The sample consists of 2 million to 2.5 million clones, 93% of them appearing once. Sequenced sample: naive CD4+ T cells from PBMCs. Indicated subset: CD45RA+ positively selected. The origin of the receptors is a man aged 18 to 29 in good health. Some clones in this sample may be carry-over from other donors' samples.

This sequence joins TRBV28 and TRBJ1-5; unclear D gene. Germline V CDR1 and CDR2: MDHEN, SYDVKM. V lost 7 bases and J 6 bases, leaving 22 bases between the germline ends. The CDR3 consists of 16 residues. The CDR3 nucleotides are TGTGCCAGCACCCGATCCGGGGTGAAGGCGGGTCAGCCCCAGCATTTT. Translation: CASTRSGVKAGQPQHF.

This chain connects TRBV7-9 to TRBJ2-7; D unclear. CDR1 and CDR2 from the germline V gene are SEHNR and FQNEAQ (reference sequence). V gave up 2 bases and J gave up 2 bases, with 16 bases separating them. The CDR3 spans 16 residues. The CDR3 reads CASSLFGSSDPYEQYF. CDR3 nucleotides: TGTGCCAGCAGCTTATTCGGCTCGTCCGACCCCTACGAGCAGTACTTC.